This T cell receptor (beta chain) was captured in a study of T-cell memory formation after mild COVID-19. In the study overall: There were largely donor-specific TCR clusters.

A 5'RACE reaction primed in the constant segment made cDNA libraries of TCR alpha and TCR beta, and these carried sample barcodes and UMIs. MiXCR, run by TCRdb on the 5' RACE reads, gives a single entry per CDR3 protein. This sample has roughly 350,000 distinct CDR3 sequences, with under 25% found just once. Findings of the study overall: Contracting CD4+ clones were located mainly in CM and EM, and CD8+ clones in EMRA.

Note on this clonotype: Its specificity is unknown.

Trimming removed 4 bases from V and 5 bases from J; junction bases left unmatched: 5. CDR1 and CDR2 (germline): SGHTA, FQGTGA. The CDR3 is 15 amino acids. The chain carries TRBV7-3 and TRBJ2-2; 9 bases are shared with TRBD1. Sequencing input: PBMCs or a T cell subset sorted from them (not recorded which). The sequence was obtained from an adult woman who had mild COVID-19 (a few samples of this study predate the infection). Cell type and time point are not known. The chain's CDR3 is CASSSNRGRTGELFF. The CDR3 DNA sequence: TGTGCCAGCAGCTCCAACAGGGGGCGAACCGGGGAGCTGTTTTTT.